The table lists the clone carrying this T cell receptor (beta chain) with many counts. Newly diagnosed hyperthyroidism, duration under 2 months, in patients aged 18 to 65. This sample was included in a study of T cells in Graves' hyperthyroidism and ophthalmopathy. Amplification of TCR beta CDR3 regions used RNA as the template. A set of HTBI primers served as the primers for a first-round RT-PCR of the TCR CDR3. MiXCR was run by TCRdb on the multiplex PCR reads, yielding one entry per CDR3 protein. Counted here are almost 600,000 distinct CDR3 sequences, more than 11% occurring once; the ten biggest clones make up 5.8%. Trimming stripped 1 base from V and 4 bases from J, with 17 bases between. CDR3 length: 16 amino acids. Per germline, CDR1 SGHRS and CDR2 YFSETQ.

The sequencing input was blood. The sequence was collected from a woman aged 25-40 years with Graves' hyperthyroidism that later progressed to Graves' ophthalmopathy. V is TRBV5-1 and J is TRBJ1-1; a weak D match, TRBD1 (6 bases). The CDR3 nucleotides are TGCGCCAGCAGCTTGAATTGGAGGGGAGGGGGCACTGAAGCTTTCTTT. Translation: CASSLNWRGGGTEAFF. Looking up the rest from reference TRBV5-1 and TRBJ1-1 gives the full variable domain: KAGVTQTPRYLIKTRGQQVTLSCSPISGHRSVSWYQQTPGQGLQFLFEYFSETQRNKGNFPGRFSGRQFSNSRSEMNVSTLELGDSALYLCASSLNWRGGGTEAFFGQGTRLTVV.